This TCR beta chain appears in the sequencing data of a study of blood T cell repertoires in COVID-19. In the study's own analysis: The authors estimated nucleated cell counts from reference gene primer amplification. Assay used: immunoSEQ multiplex PCR; TCRdb lists only in-frame clones, some missing. D and trimming come from the DNA, and the V and J calls and clone size come from that table. The sample yields approximately 180,000 clones, approximately 83% seen once. Germline V gene data show CDR1 as SGHVS and CDR2 as FQNEAQ. This CDR3 comprises 12 residues. Trimming stripped 5 bases from V and 8 bases from J, with 11 bases between.

Sequenced material: peripheral blood. This chain joins TRBV7-8 and TRBJ2-3, with D unresolved. This TCR was sampled from a human donor with active or convalescent COVID-19. The donor label of this sample is uncertain. CDR3 nucleotide sequence: TGTGCCAGCAGCCCCGTCACGAGTACGCAGTATTTT. Its translation: CASSPVTSTQYF.